A selection of T cell receptor beta chains follows, all from one sample in a study of T cell responses to AZD1222 COVID-19 vaccine. TCRdb keeps only in-frame clones here, not all; method: immunoSEQ multiplex PCR. The data show about 24,000 clones, with roughly 86% seen just once and 7.8% held by the top ten. The material was peripheral blood, obtained 28 days after the second AZD1222 dose. These receptors originate from an adult who received the AZD1222 COVID-19 vaccine. Each CDR3 is given without its conserved first and last residue. The order of the fields is V gene, CDR3 protein.

v_gene: TRBV18; CDR3aa: ASSPSLAGRTDTQY
v_gene: TRBV3-1/TRBV3-2; CDR3aa: ASSQGQGNYGYT
v_gene: TRBV15; CDR3aa: ATSSGGTGGKGYT
v_gene: TRBV4-1; CDR3aa: ASSQPTSGFNTQY
v_gene: TRBV18; CDR3aa: ASSPGLATETQY
v_gene: TRBV9; CDR3aa: ASSVAGMPGNTIY
v_gene: TRBV3-1/TRBV3-2; CDR3aa: ASTQRGYNSPLH
v_gene: TRBV24-1; CDR3aa: ATSVGRGDSNQPQH
v_gene: TRBV27; CDR3aa: ASSLSGTVYEQY
v_gene: TRBV12-3/TRBV12-4; CDR3aa: ASSSREDQPQH
v_gene: TRBV19; CDR3aa: ASSSGSSTDTQY
v_gene: TRBV2; CDR3aa: ASSRGTGGGQETQY
v_gene: TRBV28; CDR3aa: ATKGRVGDTQY
v_gene: TRBV24-1; CDR3aa: ATSAGGRGQGEETQY
v_gene: TRBV30; CDR3aa: AWSTGMFSNQPQH
v_gene: TRBV5-6; CDR3aa: ASSLSDNLF
v_gene: TRBV9; CDR3aa: ASSVDVNTIY
v_gene: TRBV14; CDR3aa: ASSQVGVEAGRQPQH
v_gene: TRBV6-2/TRBV6-3; CDR3aa: ASSRQGGADTGELF
v_gene: TRBV9; CDR3aa: ASSVGAGHQETQY
v_gene: TRBV10-3; CDR3aa: AIKPGLAGADTQY
v_gene: TRBV29-1; CDR3aa: SVEEFTAGRTEAF
v_gene: TRBV19; CDR3aa: ASSMWNSYEQY
v_gene: TRBV29-1; CDR3aa: SALGQFYGYT
v_gene: TRBV10-3; CDR3aa: AISGTDSYNEQF
v_gene: TRBV15; CDR3aa: ATLWGRGETQY
v_gene: TRBV3-1/TRBV3-2; CDR3aa: ASSPTGLRFEQY
v_gene: TRBV28; CDR3aa: ASSPSFGQGLAKNIQY